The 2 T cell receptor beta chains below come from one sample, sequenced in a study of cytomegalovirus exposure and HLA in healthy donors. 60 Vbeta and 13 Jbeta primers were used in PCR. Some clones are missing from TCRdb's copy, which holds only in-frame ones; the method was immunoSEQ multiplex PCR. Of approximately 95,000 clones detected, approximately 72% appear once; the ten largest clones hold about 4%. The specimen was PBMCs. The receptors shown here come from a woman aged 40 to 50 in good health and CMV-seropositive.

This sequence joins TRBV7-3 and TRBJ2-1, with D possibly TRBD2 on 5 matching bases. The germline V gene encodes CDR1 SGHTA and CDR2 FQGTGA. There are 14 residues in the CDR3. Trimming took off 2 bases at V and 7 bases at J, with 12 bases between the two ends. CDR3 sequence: CASSLVGAVNEQFF. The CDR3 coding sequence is TGTGCCAGCAGCTTAGTGGGAGCGGTGAATGAGCAGTTCTTC.

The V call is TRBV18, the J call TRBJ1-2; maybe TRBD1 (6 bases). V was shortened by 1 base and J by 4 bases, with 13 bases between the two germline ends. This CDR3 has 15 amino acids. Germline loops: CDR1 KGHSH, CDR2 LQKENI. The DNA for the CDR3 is TGTGCCAGCTCACCACGATCAGGGGTCTTCTATGGCTACACCTTC. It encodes CASSPRSGVFYGYTF.